This paragraph covers one TCR beta chain sequence. The antigen is undetermined. Specified time point: newly diagnosed GD, antithyroid drugs for less than 3 months. RNA isolated from PBMCs was used to make the TCR library. The record originates from a study of regulatory T cells in long-lasting Graves disease. iRepertoire HTBI primers and Arm-PCR of CDR3 regions built TCR beta libraries. In TCRdb, the multiplex PCR reads were re-called with MiXCR into one record per CDR3 protein. Of around 450,000 distinct CDR3 sequences in the sample, 15% are singletons; the top ten hold approximately 7.8%. Germline V gives CDR1 SGHTA, CDR2 FQGTGA. The CDR3 is 19 residues long. Findings of the study overall: Sharing of public clonotypes was greater in persistent patients (approximately 2,700) than in new patients (about 970). TRBV28, TRBJ1-2 and TRBJ2-5 were segments that persistent disease favored. Newly diagnosed patients had higher TCR diversity than persistent Graves' patients did.

These data were also reused for a study on T cells in Graves' hyperthyroidism and ophthalmopathy. That source adds: Ophthalmopathy was identified by the model a median approximately 6.9 months ahead of onset.

This specimen was peripheral blood mononuclear cells (PBMCs), taken at new diagnosis, from a patient treated with antithyroid drugs. The chain uses TRBV7-3 and TRBJ2-7; 11 positions agree with TRBD2. The assigned J gene may be wrong: the sequence end matches TRBJ2-5 better. The receptor was isolated from a woman between 40 and 50 years old with Graves disease. CDR3 nucleotides: TGTGCCAGCAGTCGAGGGCCCTTGACTAGCGGGATTAGGCAAGAGACCCAGTACTTC. Its translation is CASSRGPLTSGIRQETQYF.